These 20 T cell receptor beta chains came from one sample sequenced in a study of control samples from healthy donors and cancer patients. Clones were sequenced by immunoSEQ multiplex PCR, and TCRdb holds only the in-frame ones, with some missing. This sample carries around 17,000 clones, roughly nine tenths of them seen once, and the ten largest clones take around 30%. What was sequenced was PBMCs. These receptors were taken from a man aged 60 to 75 with head and neck cancer.

The V and J genes are TRBV7-6 and TRBJ2-5, with TRBD2 matching over 12 bases. In germline, CDR1 is SGHVS, CDR2 FNYEAQ. The trim removed 5 bases at V and 4 bases at J, leaving 5 bases unmatched. CDR3 length equals 15 residues. The CDR3: CASSIPTSGGETQYF. CDR3 nucleotides: TGTGCCAGCAGCATCCCGACTAGCGGGGGAGAGACCCAGTACTTC.

This rearrangement joins TRBV5-6 to TRBJ1-2, with D possibly matching TRBD1 (5 bases). V was pared by 4 bases and J by 6 bases, with 10 bases between. This CDR3 has 12 residues. The germline CDR1 and CDR2 sequences are SGHDT and YYEEEE. The CDR3 region has the DNA TGTGCCAGCAGCCGGGGGATCCATGGCTACACCTTC. Translated, it gives CASSRGIHGYTF.

The genes are TRBV5-1 and TRBJ1-2; D is perhaps TRBD1 (5 bases). The V end lost 3 bases, the J end lost 2 bases, and 11 bases lay between the germline ends. CDR1 and CDR2 (germline): SGHRS, YFSETQ. The CDR3 covers 14 residues. In DNA, the CDR3 is TGCGCCAGCAGCTCTGGGGGGAGCAACTATGGCTACACCTTC. As protein: CASSSGGSNYGYTF.

The V call is TRBV4-1, the J call TRBJ2-7, with 8 bases lining up with TRBD1. CDR1 is MGHRA, CDR2 YSYEKL, per germline. Trimming at V came to 0 bases and at J to 0 bases, leaving 4 bases not matched to a gene. This CDR3 has 16 residues. The CDR3 protein is CASSQEPGTGSYEQYF. CDR3 sequence (DNA): TGCGCCAGCAGCCAAGAACCCGGGACAGGCTCCTACGAGCAGTACTTC.

The rearrangement uses TRBV21-1 and TRBJ1-6. TRBV21-1 is described as a pseudogene. The CDR3 sequence is 15 residues long. The CDR3: CASSKVGPRRSPLHF. CDR3 sequence (DNA): TGTGCCAGCAGCAAAGTTGGGCCTAGACGTTCACCCCTCCACTTT.

The chain is built from TRBV5-5 and TRBJ1-1; possibly TRBD1 for D (5 bases). The V end was cut by 4 bases, the J end by 8 bases, with 12 bases between. Germline V gene data show CDR1 as SGHKS and CDR2 as YYEKEE (reference sequence). The CDR3 loop spans 12 amino acids. The CDR3 nucleotides read TGTGCCAGCAGCCAAAGGGGTAGGGAAGCTTTCTTT. Translation: CASSQRGREAFF.

This clone was detected once. The chain uses TRBV5-1 and TRBJ1-4, with D maybe TRBD1 (5 bases). CDR3 size: 14 residues. The V end was cut by 0 bases, the J end by 12 bases, with 15 bases between. Germline V gene sequence: CDR1 SGHRS, CDR2 YFSETQ. The CDR3 nucleotides read TGCGCCAGCAGCTTGGCAGGGACTTTGGGGGAACTGTTTTTT. It encodes CASSLAGTLGELFF.

J is TRBJ2-1 and V is TRBV6-4; D possibly corresponds to TRBD1 (5 bases). The CDR3 contains 13 residues. The germline CDR1 and CDR2 sequences are MRHNA and SNTAGT. V was clipped by 5 bases and J by 6 bases, with 11 bases between them. Here the CDR3 DNA reads TGTGCCAGCAGTACGACAGTAGCCAATGAGCAGTTCTTC. Protein product: CASSTTVANEQFF.

The chain carries TRBV29-1 and TRBJ2-3; D is unclear. Germline V gives CDR1 SQVTM, CDR2 ANQGSEA. The CDR3 is made up of 14 amino acids. Trimming removed 6 bases from V and 1 base from J, with 14 bases in between. The DNA for the CDR3 is TGCAGCGTCGAAACTCCTTACGGCACAGATACGCAGTATTTT. Its translation is CSVETPYGTDTQYF.

V is TRBV11-2 and J is TRBJ2-7, with D unclear. The CDR3 length is 13 residues. The germline V gene encodes CDR1 SGHAT and CDR2 FQNNGV. The V and J ends lost 2 bases and 9 bases respectively, with 14 bases between them. CDR3 DNA sequence: TGTGCCAGCAGCTTATCGGCGGCCGACGGGCAGTACTTC. This encodes CASSLSAADGQYF.

The rearrangement uses TRBV6-5 and TRBJ1-2, with D hard to call. The CDR3 sequence is 14 residues long. V shed 0 bases and J shed 4 bases, with 9 bases lying between them. The germline V gene encodes CDR1 MNHEY and CDR2 SVGAGI. CDR3 loop: CASSYSGGRYGYTF. CDR3 coding DNA: TGTGCCAGCAGTTACTCGGGCGGACGCTATGGCTACACCTTC.

The chain joins TRBV12-3 or TRBV12-4 to TRBJ1-1; D may be TRBD1 (5 bases). This CDR3 region has 13 residues. V lost 5 bases to trimming and J lost 6 bases, with 13 bases between them. The CDR3: CASSPQGESEAFF. Here the CDR3 DNA reads TGTGCCAGCAGTCCCCAGGGTGAGTCTGAAGCTTTCTTT.

This clone was counted between two and nine times. The chain employs TRBV19 and TRBJ2-7; TRBD1 matches 9 bases. The CDR3 totals 19 residues. Trimming cost V 0 bases and J 5 bases; bases outside gene matches: 17. The germline V gene has CDR1 LNHDA and CDR2 SQIVND (reference sequence). The DNA for the CDR3 is TGTGCCAGTAGTATAGATGGAGTGTTCGGAGGGACAGGGTCCGACGAGCAGTACTTC. Translation: CASSIDGVFGGTGSDEQYF.

CDR3 in DNA: TGTGCCAGCAGCTTAGCGGCGGGGCAAGAGACCCAGTACTTC. Translation: CASSLAAGQETQYF. This chain links TRBV7-3 with TRBJ2-5, with D perhaps matching TRBD2 (6 bases). The germline gives CDR1 SGHTA, CDR2 FQGTGA. The CDR3 sequence is 14 residues long. Trimming stripped 2 bases from V and 2 bases from J, with 9 bases between.

The chain uses TRBV15 and TRBJ1-3, with TRBD1 identical over 9 bases. After removal of 2 bases from V and 0 bases from J, the junction contained 11 bases not matched to a gene. The CDR3 sequence is 19 residues long. Germline V gives CDR1 LNHNV, CDR2 YYDKDF (reference sequence). Written as DNA, the CDR3 is TGTGCCACCAGCAGAAATAACAGGGGGCTGGGTTCCTCTGGAAACACCATATATTTT. Amino acid sequence: CATSRNNRGLGSSGNTIYF.

The chain couples TRBV23-1 to TRBJ1-5; the D is unclear. TRBV23-1 is annotated as an ORF whose role is uncertain. The CDR3 runs to 14 residues. Trimming removed 0 bases at V and 5 bases at J, with 8 bases between. In nucleotides, the CDR3 is TGCGCCAGCAGTCAATCGTTGCTGGATCAGCCCCAGCATTTT. Translated, it gives CASSQSLLDQPQHF.

Here the CDR3 reads CASSYSRDSRSYEQYF. For the CDR3, the DNA is TGTGCCAGCAGTTACTCCCGGGACAGCCGCTCCTACGAGCAGTACTTC. The chain is built from TRBV6-8 and TRBJ2-7; TRBD1 matches 7 bases. Germline values: CDR1 MNHGY, CDR2 SAAAGT. This CDR3 region has 16 residues. V shed 0 bases, J shed 0 bases, and the junction held 5 bases outside the gene matches.

The rearrangement links TRBV7-8 to TRBJ2-1, with a weak D call TRBD2 (7 bases). The CDR3 loop spans 15 amino acids. V was shortened by 8 bases and J by 0 bases, with 14 bases between the two germline ends. The germline V gene has CDR1 SGHVS and CDR2 FQNEAQ. CDR3 nucleotides: TGTGCCAGCCAAGGGGGGGCTACCTCCTACAATGAGCAGTTCTTC. Protein: CASQGGATSYNEQFF.

Comments on this clone: Other DNA sequences from this sample encode an identical CDR3 as well. As DNA, the CDR3 is TGTGCCAGCAGCCCTAGGACAGTCACTGAAGCTTTCTTT. Protein sequence: CASSPRTVTEAFF. The chain links TRBV7-2 to TRBJ1-1, with D tentatively TRBD1 (6 bases). The CDR3 sequence is 13 residues long. Per the germline V gene, CDR1 is SGHTA and CDR2 is FQGNSA. Trimming cost V 5 bases and J 4 bases, with 11 bases left between them.

This chain links TRBV4-1 with TRBJ2-3; the match to TRBD2 covers 8 bases. The CDR3 runs 20 residues. Germline lookup yields CDR1 MGHRA and CDR2 YSYEKL. V gave up 0 bases and J gave up 0 bases; unmatched junction bases: 14. CDR3 DNA sequence: TGCGCCAGCAGCCAAGACTGGTCTAGCGGGCCTATCGCTAGCACAGATACGCAGTATTTT. It translates to CASSQDWSSGPIASTDTQYF.